This passage covers 25 T cell receptor beta chains from one sample sequenced in a study of blood T cells in healthy people across ages. Using a J-beta primer mix together with a sample-barcoded 5' primer, a second PCR was run for roughly 7 to 12 cycles. TCRdb called the 5' RACE reads again in MiXCR, with one record for every CDR3 protein. The sample shows more than 650,000 distinct CDR3 sequences, about a fifth of them seen only once. What was sequenced was blood. The receptors come from a man in his 70s in good health.

The V gene is TRBV4-1, the J gene TRBJ2-1; D is ambiguous. Trimming removed 4 bases at V and 8 bases at J, with 15 bases between. Germline CDR1 and CDR2: MGHRA and YSYEKL. This CDR3 comprises 14 residues. CDR3 amino acids: CASSLDQRLYEQFF. The DNA of the CDR3 is TGCGCCAGCAGCCTAGATCAACGGCTTTATGAGCAGTTCTTC.

The chain links TRBV10-3 to TRBJ2-7, with D possibly matching TRBD1 (5 bases). Trimming pared 6 bases from V and 1 base from J, leaving 7 bases between. Germline CDR1 is ENHRY and CDR2 is SYGVKD. The CDR3 consists of 12 residues. CDR3 DNA: TGTGCCATCAGCCCAGGGTCCTACGAGCAGTACTTC. Protein product: CAISPGSYEQYF.

The rearrangement uses TRBV7-6 and TRBJ2-7; 11 bases agree with TRBD2. The ends lost 5 bases at V and 3 bases at J; junction bases unmatched: 9. The CDR3 runs to 16 residues. Germline CDR1 and CDR2: SGHVS and FNYEAQ. The CDR3 here is CASSPLSSGGFYEQYF. CDR3 in DNA: TGTGCCAGCAGCCCACTGTCTAGCGGGGGGTTCTACGAGCAGTACTTC.

This clonotype has just a few counts. The chain joins TRBV12-3 or TRBV12-4 to TRBJ2-3, with 9 bases fitting TRBD1. The CDR3 is made up of 16 amino acids. V shed 7 bases and J 2 bases; nucleotides not matched to a gene: 10. The CDR3 spells CASNLGQGYLTDTQYF. CDR3 in DNA: TGTGCCAGCAACCTGGGACAGGGCTACCTCACAGATACGCAGTATTTT.

This clonotype was seen a handful of times. Because the CDR3 is missing its conserved closing phenylalanine or tryptophan, this is likely a read error. V gene TRBV7-2 combines with J gene TRBJ1-2; D unclear. Trimming pared 2 bases from V and 2 bases from J, leaving 9 bases between. CDR3 length: 14 residues. Germline V gene lookup returns CDR1 SGHTA and CDR2 FQGNSA. The CDR3 DNA is TGTGCCAGCAGCTTATCCTTTCGGAACTATGGCTACACCCTC. It encodes CASSLSFRNYGYTL.

In this sample, this clonotype turned up a few times. The V gene is TRBV6-5, the J gene TRBJ1-1; D gene uncertain. Germline lookup yields CDR1 MNHEY and CDR2 SVGAGI. Trimming shortened V by 0 bases and J by 3 bases, and 11 bases separated the two germline ends. This CDR3 has 15 residues. The CDR3 DNA reads TGTGCCAGCAGTTACTCGATTGTCACCTACACTGAAGCTTTCTTT. It codes for CASSYSIVTYTEAFF.

The rearrangement links TRBV9 to TRBJ2-3; tentatively, D is TRBD2 (6 bases). V lost 0 bases to trimming and J lost 0 bases, with 11 bases between them. The CDR3 contains 16 residues. Looked up from germline, CDR1 is SGDLS and CDR2 is YYNGEE. CDR3 bases: TGTGCCAGCAGCGTAGGAGCTAGCGATAGCACAGATACGCAGTATTTT. Amino acid sequence: CASSVGASDSTDTQYF.

On this clonotype itself: The junction and the germline gene differ at one end; a read error may be behind it. The chain links TRBV7-9 to TRBJ2-5, with 9 bases aligning to TRBD2. The J call may be incorrect, as the DNA end agrees better with TRBJ2-1. CDR1 is SEHNR and CDR2 is FQNEAQ in the germline V gene (reference sequence). The CDR3 is made up of 15 amino acids. The CDR3 is CTSSLVAGVSNEQFF. Written as DNA, the CDR3 is TGTACCAGCAGCTTAGTAGCGGGAGTCTCCAATGAGCAGTTCTTC.

This clonotype showed up just a few times. V gene TRBV7-9 combines with J gene TRBJ2-7, with D uncertain. The CDR3 is 10 amino acids. V gave up 6 bases and J gave up 4 bases, with 4 bases separating them. Germline CDR1 reads SEHNR; CDR2 reads FQNEAQ (reference sequence). The CDR3 region is CASSYYEQYV. Written as DNA, the CDR3 is TGTGCCAGCAGTTATTACGAGCAGTACGTC.

This clonotype was seen at least ten times. The chain uses TRBV4-1 and TRBJ2-1; D gene unclear. Germline-derived CDR1 and CDR2 are MGHRA and YSYEKL. This CDR3 comprises 16 residues. V lost 1 base to trimming and J lost 0 bases, with 10 bases between them. DNA of the CDR3: TGCGCCAGCAGCCAAGGTGGGGTTCGCTCCTACAATGAGCAGTTCTTC. As protein: CASSQGGVRSYNEQFF.

A note on this clonotype: Germline is not matched at one junction end, which may reflect a read error. DNA of the CDR3: TGTACCAGCAGCCCTAGACTAGCAGATACGCAGTATTTT. Its translation: CTSSPRLADTQYF. The chain is built from TRBV7-7 and TRBJ2-3; the D gene is possibly TRBD2 (6 bases). The CDR3 loop spans 13 amino acids. The V gene's germline CDR1 is SSHAT and CDR2 FNYEAQ (reference sequence).

This clonotype was picked up a small number of times. This chain links TRBV12-3 or TRBV12-4 with TRBJ2-1; TRBD2 matches at 9 bases. Trimming cost V 0 bases and J 5 bases; bases outside gene matches: 5. The CDR3 sequence is 16 residues long. CDR3 sequence: CASSLAGLAGDNEQFF. As DNA, the CDR3 is TGTGCCAGCAGTTTAGCGGGACTAGCCGGCGACAATGAGCAGTTCTTC.

In regard to this clonotype: Since a much larger clone is just one base distant, this may be a read error. This chain uses TRBV21-1 with TRBJ2-1; the DNA was not compared with TRBD2, the D call given in the table. TRBV21-1 is reported as a pseudogene. The CDR3 sequence is 17 residues long. As DNA, the CDR3 is TGTGCCAGCAGCAGCCGATGGGAGCGGAGCTCCTACAAGGAGCAGTTCTTC. Translation gives CASSSRWERSSYKEQFF.

This clonotype was counted between two and nine times. V usage is TRBV20-1 and J usage is TRBJ2-2; D is unclear. With 3 bases removed from V and 3 bases from J, the gap between germline ends came to 5 bases. The germline CDR1 and CDR2 sequences are DFQATT and SNEGSKA (reference sequence). CDR3 length: 12 residues. Written as DNA, the CDR3 is TGCAGTGCTAGCAGCTACACCGGGGAGCTGTTTTTT. Residues: CSASSYTGELFF.

The genes are TRBV7-9 and TRBJ1-2, with D possibly TRBD1 on 5 matching bases. The CDR3 totals 13 residues. Looked up from germline, CDR1 is SEHNR and CDR2 is FQNEAQ (reference sequence). V dropped 5 bases and J dropped 2 bases, with 9 bases sitting between them. The CDR3 loop is CASSRRQNYGYTF. In DNA, the CDR3 is TGTGCCAGCAGCCGAAGACAGAACTATGGCTACACCTTC.

CDR3 in DNA: TGTGCCAGCAGCCCAAATCGGTTCACTGAAGCTTTCTTT. Translating it yields CASSPNRFTEAFF. The V gene is TRBV7-9, the J gene TRBJ1-1; D not resolved. The germline V gene encodes CDR1 SEHNR and CDR2 FQNEAQ (reference sequence). The CDR3 runs to 13 residues. V lost 5 bases and J lost 4, with 11 bases in between.

This clonotype was seen a handful of times. The CDR3, as DNA: TGCAGCGCAACCAGGGGAAATGAGCAGTTCTTC. Translation: CSATRGNEQFF. This chain links TRBV29-1 with TRBJ2-1, with TRBD1 as a possible D gene (6 bases). The germline CDR1 and CDR2 sequences are SQVTM and ANQGSEA. The CDR3 sequence is 11 residues long. With 7 bases removed from V and 7 bases from J, the gap between germline ends came to 11 bases.

The CDR3 DNA follows: TGTGCCAGCTCACCACCGTTTGACCAGAATGAGCAGTTCTTC. It yields the protein CASSPPFDQNEQFF. The J gene is TRBJ2-1, the V gene TRBV18; D remains unclear. Germline-derived CDR1 and CDR2 are KGHSH and LQKENI. V was shortened by 0 bases and J by 7 bases, with 10 bases between the two germline ends. This CDR3 has 14 residues.

This clonotype has more than one count but fewer than ten. The V call is TRBV7-2, the J call TRBJ1-4; TRBD1 matches 8 bases. This CDR3 has 14 residues. V dropped 8 bases and J dropped 5; count of bases not matched to a gene: 7. Germline loops: CDR1 SGHTA, CDR2 FQGNSA. This CDR3 reads CASAQGARNEKLFF. In nucleotides, the CDR3 is TGTGCCAGCGCCCAGGGGGCCAGGAATGAAAAACTGTTTTTT. Filled out from reference TRBV7-2 and TRBJ1-4, the complete variable domain reads GAGVSQSPSNKVTEKGKDVELRCDPISGHTALYWYRQSLGQGLEFLIYFQGNSAPDKSGLPSDRFSAERTGGSVSTLTIQRTQQEDSAVYLCASAQGARNEKLFFGSGTQLSVL.

This clonotype was observed many times. The chain carries TRBV12-3 or TRBV12-4 and TRBJ2-5; D not certain. The J call is doubtful: the DNA matches TRBJ2-7 better. This CDR3 has 14 residues. CDR3 residues: CASSPSDLGYEQYV. The CDR3 region has the DNA TGTGCCAGCAGTCCTTCCGACTTGGGGTACGAGCAGTACGTC.

V usage is TRBV14 and J usage is TRBJ1-6; 7 positions agree with TRBD1. Germline V gives CDR1 SGHDN, CDR2 FVKESK. The CDR3 totals 17 residues. Trimming at V came to 0 bases and at J to 7 bases, leaving 9 bases not matched to a gene. CDR3 DNA sequence: TGTGCCAGCAGCCAAGATTTTAACACCAGGGGGAATTCACCCCTCCACTTT. Translation: CASSQDFNTRGNSPLHF.

The chain uses TRBV28 and TRBJ2-3; no reliable D call. CDR1 and CDR2 (germline): MDHEN, SYDVKM. The CDR3 totals 14 residues. Trimming removed 3 bases at V and 8 bases at J, with 15 bases between. The DNA for the CDR3 is TGTGCCAGCAGTTTTAGGTTTAGGACCGGTACGCAGTATTTT. It translates to CASSFRFRTGTQYF.

CDR3 coding DNA: TGTGCCAGCAGCTTAGCTGGCGACAGGGGGGACTATGGCTACACCTTC. This sequence encodes CASSLAGDRGDYGYTF. The chain uses TRBV7-8 and TRBJ1-2; 9 bases fit TRBD1. Germline loops: CDR1 SGHVS, CDR2 FQNEAQ. V lost 0 bases, J lost 3 bases, and 5 bases stayed unmatched. This CDR3 is built from 16 residues. Full variable domain (outside the CDR3, taken from reference TRBV7-8 and TRBJ1-2): GAGVSQSPRYKVAKRGQDVALRCDPISGHVSLFWYQQALGQGPEFLTYFQNEAQLDKSGLPSDRFFAERPEGSVSTLKIQRTQQEDSAVYLCASSLAGDRGDYGYTFGSGTRLTVV.

The gene calls are TRBV7-2 and TRBJ2-7; 7 nucleotides agree with TRBD2. Germline V CDR1 and CDR2: SGHTA, FQGNSA. V lost 1 base to trimming and J lost 5 bases; unmatched junction nucleotides: 2. The CDR3 extends over 13 amino acids. CDR3 coding DNA: TGTGCCAGCAGCTTAGGTGGGACTAACGAGCAGTACTTC. Its translation: CASSLGGTNEQYF.

There are a few counts of this clonotype. The chain carries TRBV24-1 and TRBJ2-5; the D is unclear. Trimming cost V 3 bases and J 1 base, with 2 bases left between them. CDR3 size: 12 residues. Germline assignment: CDR1 KGHDR and CDR2 SFDVKD. The DNA of the CDR3 is TGTGCCACCAGTGATCGCCAAGAGACCCAGTACTTC. This gives the protein CATSDRQETQYF.